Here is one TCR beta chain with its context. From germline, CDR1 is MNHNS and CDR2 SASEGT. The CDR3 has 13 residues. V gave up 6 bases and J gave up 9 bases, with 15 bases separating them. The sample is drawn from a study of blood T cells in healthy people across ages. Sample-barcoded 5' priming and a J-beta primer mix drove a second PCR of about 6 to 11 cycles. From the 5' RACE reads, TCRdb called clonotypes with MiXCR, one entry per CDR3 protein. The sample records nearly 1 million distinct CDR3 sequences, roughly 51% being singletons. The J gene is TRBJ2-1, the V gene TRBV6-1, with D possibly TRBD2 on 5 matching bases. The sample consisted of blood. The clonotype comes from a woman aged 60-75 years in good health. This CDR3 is CASRTGNGREQFF. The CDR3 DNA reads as TGTGCCAGCAGAACCGGGAACGGACGTGAGCAGTTCTTC.